The next 9 T cell receptor beta chains were all read from a single sample in a study of blood T cell repertoires in COVID-19. The data were produced by immunoSEQ multiplex PCR, yet TCRdb's version contains in-frame clones alone and is incomplete. Here the sample spans roughly 250,000 clones, about 90% being singletons. The sequenced sample consisted of PBMCs or T cells enriched from blood (not recorded which). The source is a woman younger than 30 who had recovered from COVID-19.

The chain is built from TRBV2 and TRBJ2-3; 8 positions agree with TRBD2. This CDR3 spans 14 amino acids. The V gene's germline CDR1 is SNHLY and CDR2 FYNNEI. Losses at the gene ends were 8 bases for V and 4 bases for J; bases not matched to a gene: 8. The CDR3 DNA reads as TGTGCCAGCCATCTAGCGGGTTATTCAGATACGCAGTATTTT. It is translated as CASHLAGYSDTQYF.

The J gene is TRBJ1-6, the V gene TRBV6-5; no clear D. The CDR3 is made up of 16 amino acids. Trimming removed 4 bases at V and 9 bases at J, with 19 bases between. Germline lookup yields CDR1 MNHEY and CDR2 SVGAGI. As DNA, the CDR3 is TGTGCCAGCAGTTTATCTCGCAGGAGGGTGGGTTCACCCCTCCACTTT. Translation: CASSLSRRRVGSPLHF.

This chain connects TRBV19 to TRBJ1-5; D perhaps matches TRBD1 (6 bases). Trimming took off 5 bases at V and 7 bases at J, with 12 bases between the two ends. Germline-derived CDR1 and CDR2 are LNHDA and SQIVND (reference sequence). This CDR3 region has 13 residues. The CDR3 DNA sequence: TGTGCCAGTAGTCCTCAAACAGGGCAGCCCCAGCATTTT. Its protein is CASSPQTGQPQHF.

The chain carries TRBV5-1 and TRBJ1-1, with 7 bases matching TRBD1. Germline values: CDR1 SGHRS, CDR2 YFSETQ. The CDR3 length is 15 residues. The ends lost 1 base at V and 1 base at J; junction bases unmatched: 4. CDR3 amino acids: CASSLKGQRNTEAFF. DNA for the CDR3: TGCGCCAGCAGCTTGAAGGGACAGAGGAACACTGAAGCTTTCTTT.

This chain links TRBV5-1 with TRBJ2-5; D gene unclear. With 0 bases removed from V and 5 bases from J, the gap between germline ends came to 11 bases. This CDR3 has 14 amino acids. CDR1 and CDR2 from the germline V gene are SGHRS and YFSETQ. In DNA, the CDR3 is TGCGCCAGCAGCTTGGGGTCGCAGGTCGAGACCCAGTACTTC. It is translated as CASSLGSQVETQYF.

V is TRBV7-3 and J is TRBJ2-2; 8 bases match TRBD1. This CDR3 has 14 residues. Germline V gene data show CDR1 as SGHTA and CDR2 as FQGTGA. Unmatched junction bases numbered 6, after V lost 6 bases and J lost 6 bases. The CDR3 protein is CASSWGQVAGELFF. DNA of the CDR3: TGTGCCAGCAGTTGGGGACAGGTTGCCGGGGAGCTGTTTTTT.

J is TRBJ1-1 and V is TRBV9, with unresolved D. V was shortened by 1 base and J by 0 bases, with 10 bases between the two germline ends. CDR3 length: 15 residues. CDR1 is SGDLS and CDR2 is YYNGEE in the germline V gene. In DNA, the CDR3 is TGTGCCAGCAGCGTACGCCGGGATTTGAACACTGAAGCTTTCTTT. Encoded protein: CASSVRRDLNTEAFF.

This clone was counted a single time. This chain uses TRBV10-3 with TRBJ2-7; no firm D call. The CDR3 runs to 12 residues. Per the germline V gene, CDR1 is ENHRY and CDR2 is SYGVKD. The V and J ends lost 2 bases and 3 bases respectively, with 5 bases between them. The CDR3 sequence is CAISEAGYEQYF. The CDR3 DNA is TGTGCCATCAGTGAGGCCGGCTACGAGCAGTACTTC.

V gene TRBV7-8 combines with J gene TRBJ2-7; D is unclear. This CDR3 contains 12 residues. Trimming shortened V by 1 base and J by 7 bases, and 8 bases separated the two germline ends. Germline V gene data show CDR1 as SGHVS and CDR2 as FQNEAQ. CDR3 sequence: CASSLGWAEQYF. CDR3 bases: TGTGCCAGCAGCTTAGGTTGGGCAGAGCAGTACTTC.